The subject of this entry is one TCR beta chain. Its antigen is unknown. V dropped 1 base and J dropped 4 bases, with 10 bases sitting between them. This CDR3 comprises 13 residues. The germline V gene encodes CDR1 SQVTM and CDR2 ANQGSEA. TCRdb called the RT-PCR reads again in MiXCR, with one record for every CDR3 protein. The table lists 490,000 or so distinct CDR3 sequences, around 8% of them singletons. The sample is drawn from a study of response to subunit inactivated influenza vaccine. Findings of the study overall: The authors put forward the suggestion that each seasonal influenza vaccination may bring in only a limited number of new T cells.

The V call is TRBV29-1, the J call TRBJ1-2; no definite D call. The clonotype was recovered from a man aged 45-69 years who received an inactivated influenza vaccine. The material was PBMCs from blood, obtained 23 months after vaccination. CDR3 loop: CSVEGKGSYGYTF. CDR3 nucleotides: TGCAGCGTTGAAGGAAAGGGAAGCTATGGCTACACCTTC.